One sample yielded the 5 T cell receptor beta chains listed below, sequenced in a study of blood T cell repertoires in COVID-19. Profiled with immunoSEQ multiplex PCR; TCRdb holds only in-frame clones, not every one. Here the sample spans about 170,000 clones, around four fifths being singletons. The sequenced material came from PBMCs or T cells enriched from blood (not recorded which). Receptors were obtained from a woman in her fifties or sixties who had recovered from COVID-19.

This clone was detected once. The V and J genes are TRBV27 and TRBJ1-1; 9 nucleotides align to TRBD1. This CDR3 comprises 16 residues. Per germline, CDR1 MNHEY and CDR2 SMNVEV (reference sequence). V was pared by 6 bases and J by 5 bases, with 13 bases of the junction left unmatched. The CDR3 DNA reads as TGTGCCAGCAGCCGCGGGACAGGGAGAGGGGGGACTGAAGCTTTCTTT. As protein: CASSRGTGRGGTEAFF.

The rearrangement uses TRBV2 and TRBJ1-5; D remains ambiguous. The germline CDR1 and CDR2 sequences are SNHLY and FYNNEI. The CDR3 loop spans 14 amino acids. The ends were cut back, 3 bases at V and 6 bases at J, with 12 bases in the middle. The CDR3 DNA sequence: TGTGCCAGCAGTGATTCCTGGGCAGGTCAGCCCCAGCATTTT. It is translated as CASSDSWAGQPQHF.

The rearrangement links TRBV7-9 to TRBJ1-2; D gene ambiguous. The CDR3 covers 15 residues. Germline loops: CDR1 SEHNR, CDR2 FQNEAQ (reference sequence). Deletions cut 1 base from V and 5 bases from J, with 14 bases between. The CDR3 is CASSLEWALRYGYTF. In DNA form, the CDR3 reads TGTGCCAGCAGCTTAGAGTGGGCCCTCCGTTATGGCTACACCTTC.

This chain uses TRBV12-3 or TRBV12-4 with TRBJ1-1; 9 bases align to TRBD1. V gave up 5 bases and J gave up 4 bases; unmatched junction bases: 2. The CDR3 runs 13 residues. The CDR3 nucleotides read TGTGCCAGCAGTCTGGACAGGGGCACTGAAGCTTTCTTT. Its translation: CASSLDRGTEAFF.

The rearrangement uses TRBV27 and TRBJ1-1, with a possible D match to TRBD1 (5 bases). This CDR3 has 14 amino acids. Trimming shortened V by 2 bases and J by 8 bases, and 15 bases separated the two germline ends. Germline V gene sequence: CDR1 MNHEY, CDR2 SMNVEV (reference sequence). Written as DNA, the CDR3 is TGTGCCAGCAGTTTACGGACCGGGGGAACAGAAGCTTTCTTT. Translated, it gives CASSLRTGGTEAFF.